This T cell receptor beta chain derives from a study of regulatory T cells in long-lasting Graves disease. Whole-study findings and limits: TCR diversity was lower in persistent Graves' patients (versus newly diagnosed ones).

With regard to this clonotype: Antigen unknown.

Construction of the TCR beta libraries employed iRepertoire HTBI primers in conjunction with Arm-PCR of CDR3 regions. TCRdb re-called the multiplex PCR reads through MiXCR, storing one row per CDR3 protein. The sample has about 660,000 distinct CDR3 sequences, approximately 29% seen once. Looked up from germline, CDR1 is MNHNS and CDR2 is SASEGT. The CDR3 consists of 13 residues. The ends lost 6 bases at V and 2 bases at J; junction bases unmatched: 3. Time point here: persistent/refractory GD, antithyroid drugs over 5 years with positive TRAb. The TCR library used RNA extracted from PBMCs. American Thyroid Association guidelines served as the basis for diagnosing Graves' disease. Recruitment took place at an endocrinology department in Xi'an, China.

The source is a female donor with Graves disease. The V and J genes are TRBV6-1 and TRBJ2-5; 7 bases agree with TRBD2. Sample: peripheral blood mononuclear cells (PBMCs), taken when the disease was refractory, from a patient treated with antithyroid drugs. The CDR3 region is CASRTSAQETQYF. The CDR3 nucleotides are TGTGCCAGCAGAACTAGCGCTCAAGAGACCCAGTACTTC.